This T cell receptor beta chain originates from a study of patients and donors after allogeneic stem cell transplantation. TCRdb redid the calling of the RT-PCR reads with MiXCR, one entry per CDR3 protein. The sample includes about 230,000 distinct CDR3 sequences, about 14% of them seen just once. Germline V gene lookup returns CDR1 ENHRY and CDR2 SYGVKD. Between the trimmed V and J ends, which lost 7 bases and 10 bases, there was a span of 20 bases. This CDR3 has 14 amino acids. This clonotype was recorded at least ten times. The rearrangement links TRBV10-3 to TRBJ2-1, with D possibly matching TRBD2 (6 bases). This receptor was taken from a human donor who was either an allogeneic HSCT recipient or a stem cell or donor lymphocyte infusion donor (not recorded which). It is not recorded whose cells these are; they may come from a transplant donor. The sequenced sample was blood, either unsorted or a sorted T cell fraction (not recorded which). The CDR3 DNA follows: TGTGCCATCACCCGGGACTCCGCTGCTAGCGAGCAGTTCTTC. This translates into CAITRDSAASEQFF.